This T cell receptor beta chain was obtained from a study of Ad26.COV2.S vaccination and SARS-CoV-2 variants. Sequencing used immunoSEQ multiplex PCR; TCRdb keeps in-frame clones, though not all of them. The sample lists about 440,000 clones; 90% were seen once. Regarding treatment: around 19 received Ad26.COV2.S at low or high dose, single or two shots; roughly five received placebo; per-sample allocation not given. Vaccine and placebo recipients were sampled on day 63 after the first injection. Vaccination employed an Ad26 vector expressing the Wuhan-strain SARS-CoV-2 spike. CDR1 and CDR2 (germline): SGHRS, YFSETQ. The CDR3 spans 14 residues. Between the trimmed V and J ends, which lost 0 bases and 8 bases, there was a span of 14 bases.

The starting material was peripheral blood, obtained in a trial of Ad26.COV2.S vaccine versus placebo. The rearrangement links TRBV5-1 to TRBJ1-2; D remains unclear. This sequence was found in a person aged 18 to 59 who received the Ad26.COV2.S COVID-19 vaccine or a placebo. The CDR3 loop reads CASSLGAGRVGYTF. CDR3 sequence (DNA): TGCGCCAGCAGCTTGGGAGCCGGACGAGTCGGCTACACCTTC.